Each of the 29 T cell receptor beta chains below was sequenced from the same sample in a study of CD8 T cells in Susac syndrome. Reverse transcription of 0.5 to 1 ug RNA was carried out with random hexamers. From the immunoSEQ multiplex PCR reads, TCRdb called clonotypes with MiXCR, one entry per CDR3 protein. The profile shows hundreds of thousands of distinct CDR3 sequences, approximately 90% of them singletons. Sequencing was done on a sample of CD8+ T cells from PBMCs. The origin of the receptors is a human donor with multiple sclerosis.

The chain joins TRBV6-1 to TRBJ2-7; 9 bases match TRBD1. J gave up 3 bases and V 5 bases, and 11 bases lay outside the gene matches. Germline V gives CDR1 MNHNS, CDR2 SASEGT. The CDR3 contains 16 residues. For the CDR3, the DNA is TGTGCCAGCAGTCCTATGTCGGGACAGGGCTTCTACGAGCAGTACTTC. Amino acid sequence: CASSPMSGQGFYEQYF.

CDR3 bases: TGTGCCAGCAGCTTAAACCCTCAGCCCCAGCATTTT. Its protein product is CASSLNPQPQHF. The chain links TRBV7-3 to TRBJ1-5, with D hard to call. This CDR3 contains 12 residues. With 1 base removed from V and 6 bases from J, the gap between germline ends came to 4 bases. Germline lookup yields CDR1 SGHTA and CDR2 FQGTGA.

The CDR3 reads CASSQEGVLAGGMGYTF. In DNA form, the CDR3 reads TGCGCCAGCAGCCAAGAGGGGGTTTTAGCAGGTGGGATGGGCTACACCTTC. The rearrangement links TRBV4-3 to TRBJ1-2, with D possibly matching TRBD1 (5 bases). There are 17 residues in the CDR3. V shed 0 bases and J shed 8 bases, with 22 bases lying between them. Germline V gives CDR1 LGHNA, CDR2 YSLEER.

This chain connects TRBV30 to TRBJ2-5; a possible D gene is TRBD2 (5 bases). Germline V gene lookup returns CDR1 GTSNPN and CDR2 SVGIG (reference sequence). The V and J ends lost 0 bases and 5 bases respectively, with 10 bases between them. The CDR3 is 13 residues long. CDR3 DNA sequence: TGTGCCTGGAGTGTAACCGGGATCGAGACCCAGTACTTC. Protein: CAWSVTGIETQYF. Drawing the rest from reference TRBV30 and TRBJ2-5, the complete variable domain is SQTIHQWPATLVQPVGSPLSLECTVEGTSNPNLYWYRQAAGRGLQLLFYSVGIGQISSEVPQNLSASRPQDRQFILSSKKLLLSDSGFYLCAWSVTGIETQYFGPGTRLLVL.

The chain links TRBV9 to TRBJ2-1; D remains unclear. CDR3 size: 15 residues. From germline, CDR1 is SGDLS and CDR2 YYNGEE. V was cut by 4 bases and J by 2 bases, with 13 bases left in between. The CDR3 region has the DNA TGTGCCAGCAGCCAAACATCCGGCCCCTACAATGAGCAGTTCTTC. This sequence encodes CASSQTSGPYNEQFF.

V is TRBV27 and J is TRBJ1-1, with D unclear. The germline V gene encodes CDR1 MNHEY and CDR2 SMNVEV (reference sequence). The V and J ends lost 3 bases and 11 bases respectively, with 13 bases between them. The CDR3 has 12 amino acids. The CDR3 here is CASSFGPPEAFF. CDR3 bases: TGTGCCAGCAGTTTTGGTCCCCCGGAGGCTTTCTTT.

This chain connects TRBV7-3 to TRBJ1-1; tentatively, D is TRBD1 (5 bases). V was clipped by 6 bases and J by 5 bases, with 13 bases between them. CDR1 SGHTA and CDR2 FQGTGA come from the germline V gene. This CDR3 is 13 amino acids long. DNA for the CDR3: TGTGCCAGCAGTCTCAGCTGGGGGACTGAAGCTTTCTTT. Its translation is CASSLSWGTEAFF. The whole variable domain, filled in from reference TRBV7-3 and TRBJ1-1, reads GAGVSQTPSNKVTEKGKYVELRCDPISGHTALYWYRQSLGQGPEFLIYFQGTGAADDSGLPNDRFFAVRPEGSVSTLKIQRTERGDSAVYLCASSLSWGTEAFFGQGTRLTVV.

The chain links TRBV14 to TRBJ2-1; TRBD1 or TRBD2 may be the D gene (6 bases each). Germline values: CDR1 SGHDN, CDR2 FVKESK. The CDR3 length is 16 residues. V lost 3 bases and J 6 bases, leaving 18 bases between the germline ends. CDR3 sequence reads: CASSHLDSREVNEQFF. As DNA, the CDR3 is TGTGCCAGCAGCCACCTGGACAGCAGGGAGGTCAATGAGCAGTTCTTC. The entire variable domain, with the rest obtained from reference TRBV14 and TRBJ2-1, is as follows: EAGVTQFPSHSVIEKGQTVTLRCDPISGHDNLYWYRRVMGKEIKFLLHFVKESKQDESGMPNNRFLAERTGGTYSTLKVQPAELEDSGVYFCASSHLDSREVNEQFFGPGTRLTVL.

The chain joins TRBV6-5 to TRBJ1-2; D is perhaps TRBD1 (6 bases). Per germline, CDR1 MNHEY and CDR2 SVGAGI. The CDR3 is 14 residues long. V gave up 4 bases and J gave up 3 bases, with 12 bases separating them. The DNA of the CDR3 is TGTGCCAGCAGTTGGACAGTGGGGGACTATGGCTACACCTTC. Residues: CASSWTVGDYGYTF.

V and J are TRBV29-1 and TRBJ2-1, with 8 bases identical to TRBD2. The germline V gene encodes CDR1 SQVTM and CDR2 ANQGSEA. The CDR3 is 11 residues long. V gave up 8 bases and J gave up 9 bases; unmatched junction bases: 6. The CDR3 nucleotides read TGCAGCCTCCGGGGGGGCGCTGAGCAGTTCTTC. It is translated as CSLRGGAEQFF.

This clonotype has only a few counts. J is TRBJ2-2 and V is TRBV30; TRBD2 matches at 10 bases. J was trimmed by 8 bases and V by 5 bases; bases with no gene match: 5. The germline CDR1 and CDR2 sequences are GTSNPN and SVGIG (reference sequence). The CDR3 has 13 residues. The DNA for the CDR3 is TGTGCCTGGGGTAGCGGGAGGTCTGGGGAGCTGTTTTTT. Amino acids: CAWGSGRSGELFF.

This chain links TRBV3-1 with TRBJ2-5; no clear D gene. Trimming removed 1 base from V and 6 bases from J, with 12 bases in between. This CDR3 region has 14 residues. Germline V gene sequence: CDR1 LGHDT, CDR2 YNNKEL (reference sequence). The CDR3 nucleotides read TGTGCCAGCAGCCAAGGTTTAGCTAGGAAGACCCAGTACTTC. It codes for CASSQGLARKTQYF.

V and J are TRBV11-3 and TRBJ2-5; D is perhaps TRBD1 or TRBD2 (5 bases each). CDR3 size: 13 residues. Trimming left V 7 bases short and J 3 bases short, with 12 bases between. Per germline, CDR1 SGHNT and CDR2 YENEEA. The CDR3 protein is CASTLRGEETQYF. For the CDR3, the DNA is TGTGCCAGCACCTTGAGAGGGGAAGAGACCCAGTACTTC. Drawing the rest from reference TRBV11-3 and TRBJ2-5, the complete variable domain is EAGVVQSPRYKIIEKKQPVAFWCNPISGHNTLYWYLQNLGQGPELLIRYENEEAVDDSQLPKDRFSAERLKGVDSTLKIQPAELGDSAVYLCASTLRGEETQYFGPGTRLLVL.

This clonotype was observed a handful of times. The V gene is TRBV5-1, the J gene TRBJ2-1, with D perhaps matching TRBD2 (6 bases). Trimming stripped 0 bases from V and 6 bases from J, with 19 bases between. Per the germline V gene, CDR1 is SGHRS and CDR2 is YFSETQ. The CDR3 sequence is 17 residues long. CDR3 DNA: TGCGCCAGCAGCTTGGGGGCGGACGGGGGATACTCCAATGAGCAGTTCTTC. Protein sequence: CASSLGADGGYSNEQFF.

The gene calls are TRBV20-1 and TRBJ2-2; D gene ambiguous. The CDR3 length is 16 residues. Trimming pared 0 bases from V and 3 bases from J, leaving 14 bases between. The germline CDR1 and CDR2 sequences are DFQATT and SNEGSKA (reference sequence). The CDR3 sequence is CSARDTREGDTGELFF. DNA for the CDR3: TGCAGTGCTAGAGATACAAGGGAAGGCGACACCGGGGAGCTGTTTTTT.

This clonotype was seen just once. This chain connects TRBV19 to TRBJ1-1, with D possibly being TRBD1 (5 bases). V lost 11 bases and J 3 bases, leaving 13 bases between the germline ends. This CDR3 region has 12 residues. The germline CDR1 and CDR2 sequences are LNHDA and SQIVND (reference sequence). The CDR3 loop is CAVGGYDTEAFF. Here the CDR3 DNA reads TGTGCCGTTGGGGGATACGACACTGAAGCTTTCTTT.

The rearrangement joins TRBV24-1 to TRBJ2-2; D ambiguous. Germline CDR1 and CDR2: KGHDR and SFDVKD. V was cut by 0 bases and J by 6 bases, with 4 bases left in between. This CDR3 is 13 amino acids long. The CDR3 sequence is CATSDLGSGELFF. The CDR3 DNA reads TGTGCCACCAGTGATTTGGGGTCCGGGGAGCTGTTTTTT.

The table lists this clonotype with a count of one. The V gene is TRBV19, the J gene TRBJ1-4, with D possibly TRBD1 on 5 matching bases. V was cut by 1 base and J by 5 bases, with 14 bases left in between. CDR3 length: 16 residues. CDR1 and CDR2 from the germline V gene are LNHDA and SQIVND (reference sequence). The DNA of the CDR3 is TGTGCCAGTAGTATAGTCCCTACAGGTATCAATGAAAAACTGTTTTTT. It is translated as CASSIVPTGINEKLFF.

Here the CDR3 DNA reads TGTGCCAGCAGCTCCACCGGGACCGACACTGTAGAGCAGTACTTC. Translated, it gives CASSSTGTDTVEQYF. V usage is TRBV7-9 and J usage is TRBJ2-7, with D perhaps given as TRBD1 or TRBD2 (5 bases each). Trimming cost V 4 bases and J 7 bases, with 20 bases left between them. This CDR3 spans 15 amino acids. Germline V gives CDR1 SEHNR, CDR2 FQNEAQ (reference sequence).

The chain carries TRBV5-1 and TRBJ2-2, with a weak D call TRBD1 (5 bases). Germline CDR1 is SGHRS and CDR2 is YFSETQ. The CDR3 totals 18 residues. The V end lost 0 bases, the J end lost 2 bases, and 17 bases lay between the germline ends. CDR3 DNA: TGCGCCAGCAGCTTGGGGCCCGCCCGCAGGGCAAACACCGGGGAGCTGTTTTTT. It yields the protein CASSLGPARRANTGELFF.

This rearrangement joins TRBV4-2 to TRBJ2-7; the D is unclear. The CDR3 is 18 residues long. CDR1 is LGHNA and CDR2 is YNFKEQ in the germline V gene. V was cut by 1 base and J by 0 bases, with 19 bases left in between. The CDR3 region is CASSQGPDGLGYSYEQYF. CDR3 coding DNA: TGTGCCAGCAGCCAAGGTCCTGACGGTTTGGGTTACTCCTACGAGCAGTACTTC.

The CDR3 DNA sequence: TGCGCCAGCAGCCCCCGGAGGGTCGAACTAGCGGATCTCGTCGAGCAGTACTTC. It translates to CASSPRRVELADLVEQYF. V gene TRBV4-3 combines with J gene TRBJ2-7; TRBD2 agrees at 8 bases. Germline CDR1 reads LGHNA; CDR2 reads YSLEER. With 4 bases clipped from V and 6 bases from J, the junction kept 20 bases outside the gene matches. This CDR3 has 18 amino acids.

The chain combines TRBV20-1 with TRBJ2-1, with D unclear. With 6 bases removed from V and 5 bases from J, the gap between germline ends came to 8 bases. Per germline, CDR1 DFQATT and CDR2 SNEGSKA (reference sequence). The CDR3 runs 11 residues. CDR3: CSALGNNEQFF. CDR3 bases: TGCAGTGCCCTAGGGAACAATGAGCAGTTCTTC.

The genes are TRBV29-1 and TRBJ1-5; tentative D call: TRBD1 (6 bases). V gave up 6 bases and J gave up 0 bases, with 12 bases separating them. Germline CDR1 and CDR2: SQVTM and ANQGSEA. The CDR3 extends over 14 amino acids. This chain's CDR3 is CSVQTGTSNQPQHF. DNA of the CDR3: TGCAGCGTGCAAACAGGGACTAGCAATCAGCCCCAGCATTTT.

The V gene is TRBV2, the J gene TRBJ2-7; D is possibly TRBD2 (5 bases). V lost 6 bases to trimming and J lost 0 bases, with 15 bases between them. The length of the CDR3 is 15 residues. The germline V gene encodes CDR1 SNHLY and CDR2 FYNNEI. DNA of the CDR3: TGTGCCAGCAGCGCCTCGGCAGCGGCCTCCTACGAGCAGTACTTC. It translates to CASSASAAASYEQYF.

This chain's CDR3 is CASSGDGDTQYF. The CDR3 DNA follows: TGTGCCAGCAGCGGCGATGGAGATACGCAGTATTTT. This sequence joins TRBV9 and TRBJ2-3, with D uncertain. V gave up 3 bases and J gave up 5 bases, with 7 bases separating them. The germline V gene encodes CDR1 SGDLS and CDR2 YYNGEE. The CDR3 contains 12 residues. Variable domain in full (rest from reference TRBV9 and TRBJ2-3): DSGVTQTPKHLITATGQRVTLRCSPRSGDLSVYWYQQSLDQGLQFLIQYYNGEERAKGNILERFSAQQFPDLHSELNLSSLELGDSALYFCASSGDGDTQYFGPGTRLTVL.

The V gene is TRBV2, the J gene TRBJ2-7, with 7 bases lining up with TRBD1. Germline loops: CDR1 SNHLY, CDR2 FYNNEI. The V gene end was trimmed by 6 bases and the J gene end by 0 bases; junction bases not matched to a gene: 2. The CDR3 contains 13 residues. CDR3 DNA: TGTGCCAGCAGACGGGACAGCTCCTACGAGCAGTACTTC. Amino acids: CASRRDSSYEQYF.

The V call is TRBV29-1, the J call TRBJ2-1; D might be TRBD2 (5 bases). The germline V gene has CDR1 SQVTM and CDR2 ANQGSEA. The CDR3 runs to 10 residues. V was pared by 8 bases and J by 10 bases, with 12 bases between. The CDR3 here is CSTRGTEQFF. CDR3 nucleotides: TGCAGCACCCGGGGAACCGAGCAGTTCTTC.

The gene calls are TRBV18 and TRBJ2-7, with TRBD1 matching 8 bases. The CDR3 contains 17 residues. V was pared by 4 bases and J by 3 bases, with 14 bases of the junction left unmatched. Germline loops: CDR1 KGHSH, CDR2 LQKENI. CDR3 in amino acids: CASSLTPPETGVYEQYF. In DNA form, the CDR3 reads TGTGCCAGCTCACTTACACCCCCGGAGACAGGGGTCTACGAGCAGTACTTC.